This T cell receptor beta chain was captured in a study of brain T cells in children with intractable seizures. Germline V gives CDR1 MNHNS, CDR2 SASEGT. The V and J ends lost 1 base and 5 bases respectively, with 20 bases between them. This CDR3 is built from 17 residues. This clone was counted once. The assay was immunoSEQ multiplex PCR, and TCRdb's table has in-frame clones only and misses some. Of 80,000 or so clones listed, around 93% are singletons. The sample was peripheral blood, taken at surgery. This sequence was found in a boy younger than two with tuberous sclerosis and intractable seizures. The chain links TRBV6-1 to TRBJ1-1; perhaps TRBD1 as D (6 bases). The CDR3 region has the DNA TGTGCCAGCAGTGAAGTGTACGGGGGGCCAAAATTTACTGAAGCTTTCTTT. The encoded protein is CASSEVYGGPKFTEAFF.